This T cell receptor beta chain was documented in a study of blood T cell repertoires in COVID-19. The sample holds one count of this clone. Germline-derived CDR1 and CDR2 are MDHEN and SYDVKM. This CDR3 is built from 15 residues. Trimming at V came to 5 bases and at J to 1 base, leaving 7 bases not matched to a gene. Some clones are missing from TCRdb's copy, which holds only in-frame ones; the method was immunoSEQ multiplex PCR. The profile shows about 220,000 clones, roughly 80% of them singletons. This chain uses TRBV28 with TRBJ2-5; 7 nucleotides agree with TRBD2. Material: PBMCs or T cells enriched from blood (not recorded which). The TCR was taken from a woman aged 40-49 years with acute COVID-19. CDR3 nucleotides: TGTGCCAGCAGTGCAATCGGCGGGAGCCAAGAGACCCAGTACTTC. Translation: CASSAIGGSQETQYF. Full variable domain (rest looked up from reference TRBV28 and TRBJ2-5): DVKVTQSSRYLVKRTGEKVFLECVQDMDHENMFWYRQDPGLGLRLIYFSYDVKMKEKGDIPEGYSVSREKKERFSLILESASTNQTSMYLCASSAIGGSQETQYFGPGTRLLVL.